Below, one TCR beta chain is given with its context. This clonotype was observed many times. It has no known antigen specificity. No DNA is shown, since the ends of the CDR3 on it are uncertain; the CDR3 is the one TCRdb lists. These data come from a study of T cells in Graves' hyperthyroidism and ophthalmopathy (dated by TCRdb to the late 2010s). As for the study more broadly: To identify distinguishing TCR V-J signatures, a discovery cohort of about a hundred patients was used, comprising 43 with Graves' ophthalmopathy and 57 with stable Graves' hyperthyroidism. The paper describes TCR Vbeta CDR3 sequencing of 135 peripheral blood samples, made up of roughly 45 ophthalmopathy patients, 70 to 75 hyperthyroidism patients and 17 progressor patients. Whether ophthalmopathy could be predicted prospectively was tested in an independent validation cohort made up of under 20 hyperthyroidism patients plus 17 patients who later progressed to ophthalmopathy. After blood sampling, hyperthyroidism patients were treated with methimazole at a starting dose of 30 mg daily, and ophthalmopathy patients were treated with high-dose intravenous methylprednisolone. For training and testing, the 100 or so patients in the discovery cohort were randomly divided in a 7:3 ratio. The study also compared thyroid tissue and blood T-cell repertoires from more than 5 Graves' hyperthyroidism patients.

The CDR3, cysteine through phenylalanine, is 16 amino acids long. Amplification of TCR beta CDR3 regions was carried out from RNA transcripts. The TCR CDR3 was subjected to a first round of RT-PCR using the HTBI primer set and the Qiagen OneStep RT-PCR kit. The libraries were constructed in a second round of multiplex PCR and then size-selected and purified. Paired-end sequencing of the libraries was performed with 100 bp reads on an Illumina HiSeq2000. Per the source publication's procedure: SOAPnuke was used to process the raw data, with reads discarded if the reads contained adapters or uncalled bases, had a mean Phred below 15, or lacked an exact constant-primer or identifier match. High-quality paired reads were merged using COPE v1.2.5, and each unique nucleotide sequence was defined as a clonotype. MiTCR v1.1 was used to align clonotypes to the IMGT TRBV, TRBD and TRBJ reference segments. The analysis was restricted to V-J combinations with a frequency above 0.0001, which together covered roughly 99% of the repertoires. A TCS score was defined as the ratio between F50 (clonal expansion) and ExV (chaos), using BLOSUM62-based TCRdist between CDR3 peptides within each V-J. Welch's t-statistics and random forest reduced 500 to 650 V-J features to roughly 13, which were used in a naive Bayes classifier (R e1071). The Morisita-Horn index was used to measure how similar the thyroid and blood repertoires were. In-frame beta chains were kept once TCRdb had trimmed the public reads at Q25 with fastp and called clones with MiXCR. Records with the same CDR3 protein are collapsed into one entry carrying the most frequent genes and DNA. Here the V and J calls rest on TCRdb's processing, not on the authors' analysis. For this sample there are 500,000 to 600,000 distinct CDR3 sequences; roughly 50% appear just once. The ten largest account for about 8% of the sample.

Overall study results and their limits: Sample size was not statistically predetermined, and investigators were not blinded to group allocation. Most expanded thyroid clonotypes (frequency above 0.001) were also detected in blood, suggesting blood repertoires may reflect thyroid immune responses. A model built on a 13 V-J signature distinguished ophthalmopathy from stable hyperthyroidism, reaching 87.88% sensitivity and under 84% specificity in cross-validation and 80%/75% in testing. In validation, the model predicted progression to ophthalmopathy with around 71% sensitivity and 72% to 75% specificity, a median of approximately 6.5 months before onset.

Stable Graves' hyperthyroidism was defined as the absence of progression to ophthalmopathy over 18 months of follow-up. Hyperthyroidism patients were aged 18 to 65 years and newly diagnosed, with disease duration of less than 2 months. Patients with uncontrolled infections, other autoimmune diseases, pregnancy or lactation were excluded. Diagnoses were based on clinical symptoms, serum thyroxine and TRAb, thyroid ultrasound and orbital computed tomography. Total RNA was extracted using Trizol reagent, and RNA quality was assessed on an Agilent 2100 Bioanalyzer. In this chain, TRBV12-3 or TRBV12-4 is recombined with TRBJ2-5; the DNA was not used to check the table's D call, TRBD1. This sequence originates from a woman younger than 35 with Graves' hyperthyroidism. The source material was peripheral blood or thyroid tissue (not recorded which). CDR3 loop: CASSSSGHDFQETQYF.